This T cell receptor (beta chain) was obtained from a study of T cell repertoires in cytomegalovirus infection. This clonotype occurred many times. Its antigen is undetermined. Via MiXCR, TCRdb re-called the reads, giving one row per CDR3 protein. Altogether approximately 1,000,000 distinct CDR3 sequences are present, around 32% being singletons, with the ten largest covering 13%. V gave up 5 bases and J gave up 1 base, with 15 bases separating them. CDR1 is SGHVS and CDR2 is FNYEAQ in the germline V gene. The CDR3 is made up of 16 amino acids. The receptor's source is a human donor in good health (CMV status not recorded). Some clones in this sample may be carry-over from other donors' samples. The rearrangement links TRBV7-6 to TRBJ1-5; TRBD1 is a possible D gene (5 bases). Sequencing used cultured CD8+ T cells from PBMCs, obtained from culture after CMV antigen stimulation. DNA for the CDR3: TGTGCCAGCAGCCCTCGCCTTGCAGGGAGCAATCAGCCCCAGCATTTT. It yields the protein CASSPRLAGSNQPQHF.